This T cell receptor beta chain originates from a study of CD8+CD57+ T cells in acquired aplastic anemia (dated by TCRdb to between 2018 and 2020). A note on the overall study: Extracted DNA from sorted CD4+ and CD8+ cells averaged approximately 3 ug, ranging from 0.2 to 27.4 ug. CD8+CD57+ expansion was defined as frequency above the mean frequency observed in healthy subjects.

V is clipped by 11 bases and J by 6 bases, and the sequence between their germline boundaries is 15 bases long. CDR1 and CDR2 are read off the germline V gene as SNHLY and FYNNEI. From its cysteine to its phenylalanine, the CDR3 spans 12 amino acids. Just CDR3 DNA is preserved here, 36 bases in frame from base 1. Broad study findings and their caveats: CD8+ Simpson's diversity did not differ significantly between patients and healthy controls (P=0.060). Around 30 CD8+ CDR3 sequences were found in both patients and controls but appeared to be highly expressed in patients and within the immunodominant clones of the patients.

As regards this clonotype: Its specific antigen is unknown. No per-base quality is available; no much larger clone lies one base away.

Profiling of TCR beta VDJ combinations and CDR3 sequences used genomic DNA as the template. An Illumina HiSeq 2000 was the platform used for TCR repertoire sequencing. On the study's bioinformatics: TRBV/TRBJ rearrangement plots, CDR3 size and DJ length profiles, and Simpson's diversity index were used to evaluate the repertoires. The most abundant DNA sequence in the deep sequencing data was defined as the immunodominant clone. CDR3 amino acid sequences were checked for sharing across subjects and were also compared against the VDJdb database and published repertoires. In-frame beta chains were kept once TCRdb had trimmed the public reads at Q25 with fastp and called clones with MiXCR. CDR3 protein sequences are deduplicated, and each keeps its most common genes and DNA. TCRdb's processing, not the authors', yielded these V and J calls. The sample has 220,000 or so distinct CDR3 sequences on record, over 55% of them singletons. The top ten clonotypes cover under 60% of the sample.

Patients chosen for sequencing had shown expansion of CD8+CD57+ cells by flow cytometry. Every patient had severe acquired aplastic anemia, diagnosed using the International Study of Aplastic Anemia and Agranulocytosis and Camitta criteria. At the time blood was sampled, none of the patients had received any therapy. The study deep-sequenced TCR repertoires of sorted CD4+ and CD8+ blood T cells from severe aplastic anemia patients and healthy subjects. Patients were enrolled in the USA under clinicaltrials.gov protocols 00001620, 01623167, 00001397, 00071045, 00081523 and 00961064. Ficoll-Paque density gradient centrifugation was used to isolate peripheral blood mononuclear cells. CD4+ and CD8+ T cells were sorted by FACS or magnetic beads before DNA extraction.

The rearranged chain carries TRBV2 and TRBJ2-3; the D gene remains uncertain. Sequenced input: sorted CD4+, CD8+, or CD8+CD57+ T cells (not recorded which) from PBMCs. The receptor comes from a human donor with aplastic anemia. The CDR3 has the sequence CAGRGVGDTQYF. The sequenced DNA: TGTGCCGGCCGTGGGGTTGGGGATACGCAGTATTTT.